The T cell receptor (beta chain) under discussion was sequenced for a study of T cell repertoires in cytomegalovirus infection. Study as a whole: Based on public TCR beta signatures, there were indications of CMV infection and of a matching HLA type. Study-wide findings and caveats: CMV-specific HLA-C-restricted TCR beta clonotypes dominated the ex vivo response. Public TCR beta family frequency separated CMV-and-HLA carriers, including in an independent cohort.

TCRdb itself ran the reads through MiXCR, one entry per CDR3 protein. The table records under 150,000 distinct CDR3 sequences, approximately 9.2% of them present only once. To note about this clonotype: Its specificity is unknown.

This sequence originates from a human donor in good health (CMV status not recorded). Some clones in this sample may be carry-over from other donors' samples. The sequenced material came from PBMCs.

DNA of the CDR3: TGCAGCGTTGCGGGACAGGGGGCGATTAATGAGCAGTTCTTC. It specifies CSVAGQGAINEQFF. V and J are TRBV29-1 and TRBJ2-1; TRBD1 agrees at 12 bases. Germline CDR1 SQVTM, CDR2 ANQGSEA. This CDR3 has 14 residues. The V segment lost 4 bases and the J segment 7 bases; nucleotides outside the gene matches: 5.